What follows are 9 T cell receptor beta chains derived from one specimen sequenced in a study of technical replicates of blood from a handful of donors. TCRdb's copy holds only in-frame clones and misses some; the assay was immunoSEQ multiplex PCR. The sample lists around 90,000 clones; 94% were seen once. Sample: T cells isolated from PBMCs. These receptors all come from a human donor in good health.

V usage is TRBV6-1 and J usage is TRBJ1-1, with D hard to call. V was cut by 8 bases and J by 1 base, with 11 bases left in between. The CDR3 contains 13 residues. Per the germline V gene, CDR1 is MNHNS and CDR2 is SASEGT. The CDR3 region is CASAGRTNTEAFF. In nucleotides, the CDR3 is TGTGCCAGCGCCGGGAGGACGAACACTGAAGCTTTCTTT.

The V gene is TRBV2, the J gene TRBJ1-3; D unresolved. Trimming took 8 bases from V and 0 from J, leaving 5 bases between them. The CDR3 spans 12 residues. CDR1 SNHLY and CDR2 FYNNEI come from the germline V gene. This CDR3 reads CASAVSGNTIYF. CDR3 coding DNA: TGTGCCAGCGCGGTCTCTGGAAACACCATATATTTT.

The V gene is TRBV6-5, the J gene TRBJ2-5; 9 bases agree with TRBD1. Germline V gene sequence: CDR1 MNHEY, CDR2 SVGAGI. V was pared by 5 bases and J by 4 bases, with 8 bases of the junction left unmatched. The CDR3 runs 15 residues. The CDR3 nucleotides read TGTGCCAGCAGTCCCCTGACAGGGGGTTCAGAGACCCAGTACTTC. It specifies CASSPLTGGSETQYF.

V usage is TRBV27 and J usage is TRBJ2-1; 8 nucleotides match TRBD2. The CDR3 sequence is 14 residues long. Trimming at V came to 2 bases and at J to 8 bases, leaving 5 bases not matched to a gene. Per the germline V gene, CDR1 is MNHEY and CDR2 is SMNVEV (reference sequence). The CDR3, as DNA: TGTGCCAGCAGTTTACGGGGGGGCCTTTATGAGCAGTTCTTC. As protein: CASSLRGGLYEQFF.

The chain combines TRBV5-1 with TRBJ2-2, with D perhaps TRBD1 (6 bases). Trimming shortened V by 0 bases and J by 6 bases, and 9 bases separated the two germline ends. Per germline, CDR1 SGHRS and CDR2 YFSETQ. This CDR3 region has 14 residues. DNA of the CDR3: TGCGCCAGCAGCTTGGACAGGGTGGCCGGGGAGCTGTTTTTT. It specifies CASSLDRVAGELFF.

This chain connects TRBV12-5 to TRBJ2-3; weak D call: TRBD1 (6 bases). Germline CDR1 is LGHNT and CDR2 is FRNRAP. Trimming stripped 0 bases from V and 6 bases from J, with 22 bases between. The CDR3 loop spans 18 amino acids. The DNA of the CDR3 is TGTGCTAGTGGTTTGGTTCACTCAGGACAGAGGCGGCTCGATACGCAGTATTTT. This codes for CASGLVHSGQRRLDTQYF.

CDR3: CASSQRQGVADTQYF. DNA for the CDR3: TGCGCCAGCAGTCAACGACAGGGGGTGGCAGATACGCAGTATTTT. This sequence joins TRBV5-1 and TRBJ2-3; the match to TRBD1 covers 9 bases. This CDR3 spans 15 amino acids. In germline, CDR1 is SGHRS, CDR2 YFSETQ. Trimming cost V 5 bases and J 4 bases; bases outside gene matches: 8.

The V and J genes are TRBV27 and TRBJ2-1; unclear D gene. V shed 6 bases and J shed 5 bases, with 14 bases lying between them. There are 14 residues in the CDR3. Germline loops: CDR1 MNHEY, CDR2 SMNVEV (reference sequence). CDR3 sequence: CASSPLPMDNEQFF. Here the CDR3 DNA reads TGTGCCAGCAGCCCACTCCCCATGGACAATGAGCAGTTCTTC.

The chain carries TRBV7-9 and TRBJ2-5, with D unclear. This CDR3 is 11 amino acids long. Germline CDR1 and CDR2: SEHNR and FQNEAQ (reference sequence). Trimming took 5 bases from V and 7 from J, leaving 8 bases between them. The CDR3 sequence: CASSPSGTQYF. CDR3 in DNA: TGTGCCAGCAGCCCTAGTGGGACCCAGTACTTC.